The rows below give T cell receptor beta chains drawn from one sample of a study of blood T cell repertoires in COVID-19. Generated by immunoSEQ multiplex PCR, the TCRdb table keeps only in-frame clones and is missing some. The repertoire holds 35,000 to 50,000 clones, about four fifths seen once, with around a quarter in the top ten. Sample: peripheral blood. The source of these receptors is a woman between 55 and 75 years old with acute or convalescent COVID-19. Both conserved end residues are part of each CDR3. A D gene is named only where the DNA matches it firmly. The size field is filled for only some rows; it gives once, few, many or a size class.

V: TRBV5-1; D: -; size: -; length: 15; J: TRBJ2-2; CDR3: CASSLGGSNTGELFF; DNA: TGCGCCAGCAGCCTGGGGGGCTCGAACACCGGGGAGCTGTTTTTT
V: TRBV4-2; D: -; size: -; length: 19; J: TRBJ1-5; CDR3: CASSRQCMAPIPSNQPQHF; DNA: TGTGCCAGCAGTCGACAGTGCATGGCCCCCATTCCTTCAAATCAGCCCCAGCATTTT
V: TRBV7-8; D: -; size: -; length: 12; J: TRBJ1-2; CDR3: CASTRRADGYTF; DNA: TGTGCCAGCACCCGGAGGGCCGATGGCTACACCTTC
V: TRBV13; D: TRBD1; size: -; length: 13; J: TRBJ2-1; CDR3: CASSHTGGNEQFF; DNA: TGTGCCAGCAGCCACACAGGGGGCAATGAGCAGTTCTTC
V: TRBV5-8; D: -; size: -; length: 16; J: TRBJ1-1; CDR3: CASSFQGGYMNTEAFF; DNA: TGTGCCAGCAGCTTTCAGGGAGGGTACATGAACACTGAAGCTTTCTTT
V: TRBV7-9; D: TRBD2; size: few; length: 16; J: TRBJ2-2; CDR3: CASSGGGTITTGELFF; DNA: TGTGCCAGCAGCGGAGGTGGGACTATAACTACCGGGGAGCTGTTTTTT
V: TRBV3-1/TRBV3-2; D: TRBD1; size: -; length: 14; J: TRBJ2-4; CDR3: CASSYGQDRDIQYF; DNA: TGTGCCAGCAGCTACGGACAGGACCGTGACATTCAGTACTTC
V: TRBV10-3; D: TRBD2; size: -; length: 17; J: TRBJ2-5; CDR3: CAISEPRLAGEVETQYF; DNA: TGTGCCATCAGTGAGCCCCGACTAGCGGGGGAAGTAGAGACCCAGTACTTC
V: TRBV27; D: -; size: -; length: 14; J: TRBJ1-1; CDR3: CASSLAGAGSEAFF; DNA: TGTGCCAGCAGTCTTGCGGGGGCGGGGAGTGAAGCTTTCTTT
V: TRBV5-1; D: -; size: -; length: 15; J: TRBJ1-1; CDR3: CASSFDARGDTEAFF; DNA: TGCGCCAGCAGCTTCGACGCTCGGGGGGACACTGAAGCTTTCTTT
V: TRBV2; D: TRBD1; size: -; length: 14; J: TRBJ2-7; CDR3: CASTPGTENYEQYF; DNA: TGTGCCAGCACTCCCGGGACAGAGAACTACGAGCAGTACTTC
V: TRBV27; D: -; size: -; length: 16; J: TRBJ1-2; CDR3: CASSFTATEARYGYTF; DNA: TGTGCCAGCAGTTTTACGGCGACAGAGGCGCGATATGGCTACACCTTC
V: TRBV27; D: TRBD1; size: -; length: 16; J: TRBJ1-5; CDR3: CASSPLGTGFFQPQHF; DNA: TGTGCCAGCAGTCCCTTGGGGACAGGGTTTTTTCAGCCCCAGCATTTT
V: TRBV4-1; D: -; size: -; length: 16; J: TRBJ1-5; CDR3: CASSQEGGPSNQPQHF; DNA: TGCGCCAGCAGCCAAGAGGGCGGGCCTAGCAATCAGCCCCAGCATTTT
V: TRBV9; D: -; size: few; length: 14; J: TRBJ2-2; CDR3: CASSAQRHTGELFF; DNA: TGTGCCAGCAGCGCCCAGAGGCACACCGGGGAGCTGTTTTTT
V: TRBV19; D: TRBD2; size: -; length: 14; J: TRBJ2-3; CDR3: CASRTSARADTQYF; DNA: TGTGCCAGTAGGACTAGCGCCCGGGCAGATACGCAGTATTTT
V: TRBV27; D: -; size: -; length: 15; J: TRBJ2-1; CDR3: CASSKERGSYNEQFF; DNA: TGTGCCAGCAGTAAAGAACGAGGGAGCTACAATGAGCAGTTCTTC
V: TRBV10-3; D: -; size: -; length: 17; J: TRBJ1-1; CDR3: CAISGGGAGVFDTEAFF; DNA: TGTGCCATCAGTGGAGGTGGGGCCGGAGTATTTGACACTGAAGCTTTCTTT
V: TRBV28; D: -; size: -; length: 16; J: TRBJ1-4; CDR3: CASRADSFDPNEKLFF; DNA: TGTGCCAGCAGGGCGGACAGTTTTGACCCAAATGAAAAACTGTTTTTT
V: TRBV29-1; D: -; size: -; length: 13; J: TRBJ2-7; CDR3: CSVGQVENYEQYF; DNA: TGCAGCGTTGGGCAAGTTGAAAACTACGAGCAGTACTTC